This T cell receptor (beta chain) was identified in a study of blood T cell repertoires in COVID-19 (dated by TCRdb to 2020 to 2021). With respect to the entire study: Samples from collaborators originated in the United States, Italy and Spain and spanned both the acute and convalescent phases of COVID-19. The prospective study material was composed of cDNA or gDNA derived from T cells, B-cell-depleted T cells, or PBMCs. Samples were obtained from the ongoing ImmuneRACE study (first 160 participants) and from 1,254 subjects provided by 6 global collaborators. Deeply sampled blood TCRbeta repertoires from subjects exposed to, actively infected with, or recovered from COVID-19 were included in the dataset. The repertoires were released in a freely available public database meant as a resource for research on the immune response to SARS-CoV-2. Where available, HLA class I and class II types were obtained from metadata supplied by the sample provider rather than from assay-based typing. Sample metadata almost always included a de-identified subject ID, COVID-19 status, age in years and sex.

Including the terminal cysteine and phenylalanine, the CDR3 comprises 17 residues. CDR3 DNA is the only sequence kept; it has 51 bases, read in frame from the first base. As encoded in the germline V gene, CDR1 is MNHNS while CDR2 is SASEGT. The trim is 2 bases for V and 0 bases for J, with a gap of 14 bases between the germline ends. What the study reported, not specific to this receptor: The quantity of clinical and demographic metadata differed by source and by participant and was supplied without curation.

This clone has a handful of counts. There is no known antigen for this receptor. No per-base quality is available; no much larger clone lies one base away. In Seattle, one collaborating source enrolled patients while the infection was active and tracked those patients longitudinally over the course of disease. The collaborating institutions used their own protocols to collect whole blood in K2EDTA tubes. For TCRbeta analysis, collaborator samples were shipped as frozen whole blood, as isolated PBMCs, or as DNA extracted from either sample type. TCRbeta CDR3 regions were amplified from genomic DNA using the immunoSEQ Assay, a bias-controlled multiplex PCR. Per the source publication's procedure: The number of nucleated cells in each sample was estimated by amplification of reference gene primers within the assay. To quantify the absolute abundance of each unique TCRbeta CDR3 rearrangement, sequence reads were collapsed and filtered. Productive Simpson clonality was computed per sample as the square root of Simpson's diversity index over productive rearrangements. TCRdb took over this immuneACCESS table, retaining in-frame rearrangements with V and J assigned. Such tables are incomplete; in checked studies, under half of the missing clones stem from an unresolved V gene, and the remainder is unexplained. From that table come the V and J calls and clone size; the DNA was used to work out D and trimming. The sample yields about 130,000 clones; around 75% were counted once. 5% of the sample is held by the ten biggest clonotypes.

The TCR was taken from a woman in her seventies with COVID-19, enrolled during active disease. What was sequenced was peripheral blood. The chain joins TRBV6-1 to TRBJ1-5; TRBD1 might be the D gene, on 6 matching bases. The sequence in DNA is TGTGCCAGCAGTGAACTGGCAGGGGCGAATAGCAATCAGCCCCAGCATTTT. Its protein is CASSELAGANSNQPQHF.